Listed here is a single TCR beta chain. The antigen remains unidentified. From germline, CDR1 is MNHEY and CDR2 SVGAGI. The CDR3 is 14 amino acids. With 6 bases clipped from V and 4 bases from J, the junction kept 6 bases outside the gene matches. The protocol was immunoSEQ multiplex PCR, while the TCRdb copy is restricted to in-frame clones and leaves out a portion. The data show about 32,000 clones, 76% seen once. These data belong to a study of OX40 agonist ivuxolimab in advanced cancers. Study at large: Intravenous ivuxolimab was administered to patients every 2 weeks at 0.01 to 10 mg/kg. Dose-escalation patients had hepatocellular carcinoma, melanoma, renal cell or head and neck cancer.

Study-wide results and caveats: The CD4+ and CD8+ T cells in the blood had expanded clonally by week 6 at 0.1 to 3.0 mg/kg.

The chain recombines TRBV6-5 with TRBJ1-3; 7 bases line up with TRBD1. Sequencing used CD4+ or CD8+ T cells sorted from blood, obtained in a trial of the OX40 agonist ivuxolimab. The sequence derives from an adult with an advanced solid tumor such as melanoma, head and neck, liver or kidney cancer. The CDR3 here is CASSYGTAGNTIYF. CDR3 DNA: TGTGCCAGCAGCTACGGGACAGCCGGAAACACCATATATTTT.